The clone carrying this TCR beta chain turned up a few times. Antigen unknown. V was clipped by 0 bases and J by 5 bases; unmatched bases: 4. This CDR3 is 16 amino acids long. CDR1 is LGHNA, CDR2 YSLEER, per germline. Method: immunoSEQ multiplex PCR; TCRdb's copy keeps in-frame clones and lacks some. Counted here are roughly 190,000 clones, about nine tenths occurring once; the ten biggest clones make up 6% to 8%. The data were taken from a study of cytomegalovirus exposure and HLA in healthy donors. Turning to the study itself: The platform used for the roughly 130 validation repertoires matched that of the approximately 670 first-cohort repertoires, a later analysis reported.

Study-wide points: CMV antigen specificity was confirmed in vitro for a few CMV-associated chains.

The receptor's source is a man between 25 and 39 years old in good health and CMV-seropositive. The sequenced sample consisted of PBMCs. The chain employs TRBV4-3 and TRBJ2-5, with 12 bases matching TRBD2. The CDR3: CASSQDPSGGAETQYF. In nucleotides, the CDR3 is TGCGCCAGCAGCCAAGATCCTAGCGGGGGGGCGGAGACCCAGTACTTC.